This TCR beta chain was retrieved from a study of blood T cells in healthy people across ages. About this clonotype itself: The antigen is unknown.

The sample, 7.5 to 10 milliliters of peripheral blood, was drawn from each donor. Study observations and caveats: Higher diversity, along with more naive CD4+ cells, distinguished long-lived donors from aged donors.

CDR1 is KGHDR and CDR2 is SFDVKD in the germline V gene. The CDR3 runs 16 residues. Trimming pared 4 bases from V and 0 bases from J, leaving 9 bases between. PCR was performed a second time for about 6 to 12 cycles using a sample-barcoded 5' primer and a J-beta primer mix. Each cDNA molecule carried a tag from a template-switch adaptor that contained 12 random nucleotides. TCRdb fed the 5' RACE reads into MiXCR, producing one record per CDR3 protein. The repertoire consists of 650,000 to 700,000 distinct CDR3 sequences, with 52% occurring once and the leading ten covering approximately 13%. The receptor comes from an elderly woman in good health. This chain joins TRBV24-1 and TRBJ2-6; no firm D call. The sequencing input was blood. The CDR3 region has the DNA TGTGCCACCAGTGACTCGAGAAGCTCTGGGGCCAACGTCCTGACTTTC. Translating gives CATSDSRSSGANVLTF.